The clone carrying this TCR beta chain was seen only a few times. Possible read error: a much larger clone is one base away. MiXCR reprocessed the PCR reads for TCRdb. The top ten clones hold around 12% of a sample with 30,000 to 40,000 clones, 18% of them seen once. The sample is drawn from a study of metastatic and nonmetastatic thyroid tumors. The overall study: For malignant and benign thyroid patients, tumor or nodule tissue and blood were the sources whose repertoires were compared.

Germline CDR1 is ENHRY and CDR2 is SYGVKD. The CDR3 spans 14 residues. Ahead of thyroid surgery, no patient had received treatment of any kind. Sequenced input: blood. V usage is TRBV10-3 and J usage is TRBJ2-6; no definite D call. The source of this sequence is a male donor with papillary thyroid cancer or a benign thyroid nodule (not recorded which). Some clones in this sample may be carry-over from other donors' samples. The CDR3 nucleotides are TGCGCCATCAGTGACAAATCTGGGGCCAACGTCCTGACTTTC. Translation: CAISDKSGANVLTF.